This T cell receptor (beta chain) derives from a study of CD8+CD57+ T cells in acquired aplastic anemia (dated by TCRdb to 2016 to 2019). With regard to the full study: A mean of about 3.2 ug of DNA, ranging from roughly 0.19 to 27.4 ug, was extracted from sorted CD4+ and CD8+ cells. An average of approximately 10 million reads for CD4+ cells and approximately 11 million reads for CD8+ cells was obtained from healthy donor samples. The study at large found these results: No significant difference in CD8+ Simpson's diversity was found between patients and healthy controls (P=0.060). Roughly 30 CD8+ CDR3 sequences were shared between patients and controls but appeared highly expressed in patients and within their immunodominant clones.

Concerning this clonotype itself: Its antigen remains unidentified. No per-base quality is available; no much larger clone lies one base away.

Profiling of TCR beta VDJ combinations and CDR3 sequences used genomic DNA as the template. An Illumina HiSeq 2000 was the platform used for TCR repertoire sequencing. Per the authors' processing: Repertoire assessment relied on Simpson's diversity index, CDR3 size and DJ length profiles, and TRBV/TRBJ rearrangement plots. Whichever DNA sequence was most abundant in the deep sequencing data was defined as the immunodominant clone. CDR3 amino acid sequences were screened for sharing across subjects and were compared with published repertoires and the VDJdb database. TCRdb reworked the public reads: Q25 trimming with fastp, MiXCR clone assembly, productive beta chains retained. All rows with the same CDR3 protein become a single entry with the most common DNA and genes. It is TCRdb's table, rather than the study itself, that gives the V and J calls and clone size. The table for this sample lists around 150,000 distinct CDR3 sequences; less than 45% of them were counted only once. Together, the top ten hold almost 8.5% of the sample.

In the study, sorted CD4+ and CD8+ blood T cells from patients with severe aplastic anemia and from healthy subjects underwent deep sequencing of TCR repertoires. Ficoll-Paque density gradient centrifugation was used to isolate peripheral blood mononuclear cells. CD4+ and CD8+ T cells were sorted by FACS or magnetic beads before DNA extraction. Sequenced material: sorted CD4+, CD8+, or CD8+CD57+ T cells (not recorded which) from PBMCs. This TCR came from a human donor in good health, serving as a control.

The nucleotide sequence reads as follows: TGTGCCAGCAGTTACGGCCCAGACTATGGCTACACCTTC. Its coded protein is CASSYGPDYGYTF. This sequence uses TRBV2 and TRBJ1-2; no D gene is confidently identified. Deletion took 5 bases off V and 3 bases off J, with a span of 10 bases between the germline ends. Looking up the germline V gene yields CDR1 SNHLY and CDR2 FYNNEI. From the cysteine up to the phenylalanine, the CDR3 has a length of 13 residues. The CDR3 DNA has 39 bases and is translated from base 1.